This is a list of T cell receptor beta chains from one sample in a study of T cells after yellow fever vaccination. TCRdb reprocessed the 5' RACE reads with MiXCR, giving one entry per CDR3 protein. The sample contains about 300,000 distinct CDR3 sequences, about 6.9% of which appear only once. Sequencing was performed on PBMCs, taken 45 days after the first yellow fever vaccination. The receptors come from a man younger than 35 who received the YFV17D yellow fever vaccine. CDR3s include the opening cysteine and the closing phenylalanine or tryptophan. Each record gives: V gene, J gene, clone size, CDR3 protein. Part of the rows lack a size; the others show once, few, many or a class for expanded clones.

v_call: TRBV6-2/TRBV6-3; j_call: TRBJ1-5; clone_size: few; cdr3_aa: CASTTRGSNQPQHF
v_call: TRBV29-1; j_call: TRBJ1-5; clone_size: NA; cdr3_aa: CSVADGRSPQHF
v_call: TRBV5-8; j_call: TRBJ2-1; clone_size: many; cdr3_aa: CASSRLGSSYNEQFF
v_call: TRBV5-1; j_call: TRBJ2-1; clone_size: NA; cdr3_aa: CASSSPGTSGGAGQFF
v_call: TRBV30; j_call: TRBJ1-5; clone_size: few; cdr3_aa: CAWSRDRENQPQHF
v_call: TRBV7-9; j_call: TRBJ2-3; clone_size: NA; cdr3_aa: CASSSSVFAADTQYF
v_call: TRBV7-9; j_call: TRBJ2-2; clone_size: few; cdr3_aa: CASGQGSTGELFF
v_call: TRBV12-3/TRBV12-4; j_call: TRBJ1-6; clone_size: NA; cdr3_aa: CASSRRVGLPLHF
v_call: TRBV7-9; j_call: TRBJ2-7; clone_size: few; cdr3_aa: CASGRGYEQYF
v_call: TRBV7-6; j_call: TRBJ2-1; clone_size: NA; cdr3_aa: CASSSVRDRRSSYNEQFF
v_call: TRBV12-3/TRBV12-4; j_call: TRBJ2-1; clone_size: few; cdr3_aa: CASSPKGGGPSVHEQFF
v_call: TRBV14; j_call: TRBJ2-1; clone_size: few; cdr3_aa: CASSQFYNEQFF